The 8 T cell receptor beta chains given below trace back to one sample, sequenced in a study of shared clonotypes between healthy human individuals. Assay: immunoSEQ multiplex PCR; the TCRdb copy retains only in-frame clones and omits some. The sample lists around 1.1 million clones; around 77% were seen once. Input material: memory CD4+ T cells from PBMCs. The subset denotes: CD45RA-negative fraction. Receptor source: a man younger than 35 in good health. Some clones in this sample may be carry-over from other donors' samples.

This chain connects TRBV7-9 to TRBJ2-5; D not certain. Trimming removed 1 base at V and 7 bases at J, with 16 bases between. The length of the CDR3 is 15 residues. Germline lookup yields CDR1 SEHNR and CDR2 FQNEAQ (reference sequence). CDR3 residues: CASSLDASRLGTQYF. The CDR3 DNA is TGTGCCAGCAGCTTAGACGCCTCAAGATTGGGGACCCAGTACTTC.

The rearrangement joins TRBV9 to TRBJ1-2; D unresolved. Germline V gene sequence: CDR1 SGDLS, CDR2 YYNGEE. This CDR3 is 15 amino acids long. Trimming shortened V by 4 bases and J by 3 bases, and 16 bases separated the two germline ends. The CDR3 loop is CASSPRGMGDYGYTF. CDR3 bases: TGTGCCAGCAGCCCGAGAGGGATGGGTGACTATGGCTACACCTTC.

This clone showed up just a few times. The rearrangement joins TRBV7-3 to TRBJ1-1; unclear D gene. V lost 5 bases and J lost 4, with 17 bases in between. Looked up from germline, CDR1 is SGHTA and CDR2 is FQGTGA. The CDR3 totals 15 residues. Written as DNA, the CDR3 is TGTGCCAGCAGCCCGGATCCATTACCGGGCACTGAAGCTTTCTTT. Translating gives CASSPDPLPGTEAFF.

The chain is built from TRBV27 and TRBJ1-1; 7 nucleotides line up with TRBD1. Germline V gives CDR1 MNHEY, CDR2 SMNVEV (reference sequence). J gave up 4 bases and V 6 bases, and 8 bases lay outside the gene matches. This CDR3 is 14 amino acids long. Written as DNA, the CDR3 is TGTGCCAGCAGCCCGGGACAGTTTGCCACTGAAGCTTTCTTT. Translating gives CASSPGQFATEAFF.

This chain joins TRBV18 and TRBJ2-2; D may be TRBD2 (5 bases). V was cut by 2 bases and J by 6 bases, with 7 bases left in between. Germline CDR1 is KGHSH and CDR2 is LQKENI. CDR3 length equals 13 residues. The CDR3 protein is CASSPRESGELFF. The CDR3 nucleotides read TGTGCCAGCTCACCAAGGGAGTCCGGGGAGCTGTTTTTT.

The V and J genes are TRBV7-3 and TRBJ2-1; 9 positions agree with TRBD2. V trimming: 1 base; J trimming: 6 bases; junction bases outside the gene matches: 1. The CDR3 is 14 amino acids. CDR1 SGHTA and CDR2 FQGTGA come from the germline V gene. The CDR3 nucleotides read TGTGCCAGCAGCTTAATAGCGGGAGTCAATGAGCAGTTCTTC. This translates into CASSLIAGVNEQFF.

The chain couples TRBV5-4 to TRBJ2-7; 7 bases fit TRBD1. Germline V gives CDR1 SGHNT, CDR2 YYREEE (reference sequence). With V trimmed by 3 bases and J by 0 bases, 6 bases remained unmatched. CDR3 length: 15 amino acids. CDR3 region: CASSSRQGSSYEQYF. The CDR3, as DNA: TGTGCCAGCAGCTCGAGACAGGGTAGCTCCTACGAGCAGTACTTC.

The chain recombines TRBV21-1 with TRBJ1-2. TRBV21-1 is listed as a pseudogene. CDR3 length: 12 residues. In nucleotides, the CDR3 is TGTGCCAGCAGCGGAGAAAGAAATGGCTACACCTTC. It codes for CASSGERNGYTF.